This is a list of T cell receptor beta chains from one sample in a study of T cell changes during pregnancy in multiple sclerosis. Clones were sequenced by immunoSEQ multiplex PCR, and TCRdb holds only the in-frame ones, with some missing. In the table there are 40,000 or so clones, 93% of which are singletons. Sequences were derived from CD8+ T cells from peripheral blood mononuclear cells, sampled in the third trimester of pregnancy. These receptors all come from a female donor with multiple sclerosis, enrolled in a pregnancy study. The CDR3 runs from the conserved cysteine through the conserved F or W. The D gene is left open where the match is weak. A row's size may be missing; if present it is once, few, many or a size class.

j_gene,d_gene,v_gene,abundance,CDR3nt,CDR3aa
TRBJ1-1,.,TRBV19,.,TGTGCCAGTAGTACCCGGACGGCCGGGGACACTGAAGCTTTCTTT,CASSTRTAGDTEAFF
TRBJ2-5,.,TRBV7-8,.,TGTGCCAGCAGCTTACCGACCTTCGAAGTGGACAGCGTCCCCCAAGAGACCCAGTACTTC,CASSLPTFEVDSVPQETQYF
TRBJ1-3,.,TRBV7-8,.,TGTGCCAGCAGCTTCGGGGACACCATATATTTT,CASSFGDTIYF
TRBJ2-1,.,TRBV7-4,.,TGTGCCAGCAGCCTCACTGCCACGGGGGGCCCCCCCAATGAGCAGTTCTTC,CASSLTATGGPPNEQFF
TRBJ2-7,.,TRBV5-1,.,TGCGCCAGCAGCCCTAAGTACAGTTACGAGCAGTACTTC,CASSPKYSYEQYF
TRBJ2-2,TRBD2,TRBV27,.,TGTGCCAGCAGTTTGGGGGGGAGTGCCACCGGGGAGCTGTTTTTT,CASSLGGSATGELFF
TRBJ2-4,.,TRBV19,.,TGTGCCCTCAGGGAAGGAGCCAAAAACATTCAGTACTTC,CALREGAKNIQYF
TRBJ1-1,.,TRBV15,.,TGTGCCACCAGCAGGCCAGAGAACACTGAAGCTTTCTTT,CATSRPENTEAFF
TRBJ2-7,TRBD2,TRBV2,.,TGTGCCAGCAGTGAATCGGTGGGAGGGACCTACGAGCAGTACTTC,CASSESVGGTYEQYF
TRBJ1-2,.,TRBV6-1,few,TGTGCCAGCAGTACAGGGAGAAACGATGGCTACACCTTC,CASSTGRNDGYTF
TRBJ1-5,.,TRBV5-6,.,TGTGCCAGCACCTCCGCGAGGGTTTATCAGCCCCAGCATTTT,CASTSARVYQPQHF
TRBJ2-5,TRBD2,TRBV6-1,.,TGTGCCAGCAGCGGGACCCTAGCGGTAATGGAGACCCAGTACTTC,CASSGTLAVMETQYF
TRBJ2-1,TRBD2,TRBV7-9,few,TGTGCCAGCAGCTCGACCCGAGCGGGGGACAATGAGCAGTTCTTC,CASSSTRAGDNEQFF
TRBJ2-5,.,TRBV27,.,TGTGCCAGCAGTTTCGGAGGAGAGACCCAGTACTTC,CASSFGGETQYF
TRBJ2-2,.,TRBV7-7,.,TGTGCTAGCAGCTTACTTGTGAACACCGGGGAGCTGTTTTTT,CASSLLVNTGELFF
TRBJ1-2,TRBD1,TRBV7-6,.,TGTGCCAGCAGCCCCGGACAGGCCGGGGGTAACTATGGCTACACCTTC,CASSPGQAGGNYGYTF
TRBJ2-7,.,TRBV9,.,TGTGCCAGCAGCCCCCGGACTCGGTTCTCCTACGAGCAGTACTTC,CASSPRTRFSYEQYF